Presented here are 3 T cell receptor beta chains from one specimen sequenced in a study of OX40 agonist ivuxolimab in advanced cancers. Assay used: immunoSEQ multiplex PCR; TCRdb lists only in-frame clones, some missing. Of roughly 19,000 clones in the sample, 85% to 90% are singletons; the top ten hold around a tenth. Sequenced here: CD4+ or CD8+ T cells sorted from blood, sampled in a trial of the OX40 agonist ivuxolimab. These receptors came from an adult with an advanced solid tumor such as melanoma, head and neck, liver or kidney cancer.

V usage is TRBV9 and J usage is TRBJ1-2; D might be TRBD1 (5 bases). V lost 4 bases to trimming and J lost 3 bases, with 16 bases between them. This CDR3 is built from 15 residues. Germline lookup yields CDR1 SGDLS and CDR2 YYNGEE. The CDR3 region has the DNA TGTGCCAGCAGCCGAAGGTCGGGGGAACACTATGGCTACACCTTC. Translation gives CASSRRSGEHYGYTF.

The chain links TRBV30 to TRBJ1-1, with D unresolved. Trimming removed 4 bases at V and 6 bases at J, with 12 bases between. This CDR3 region has 12 residues. Germline lookup yields CDR1 GTSNPN and CDR2 SVGIG (reference sequence). CDR3 in DNA: TGTGCCTGGACTCCAATAGTACCTGAAGCTTTCTTT. It codes for CAWTPIVPEAFF.

In its sample, this clone was seen once. V and J are TRBV9 and TRBJ1-1, with D hard to call. This CDR3 is built from 12 residues. Trimming removed 3 bases at V and 0 bases at J, with 3 bases between. Germline CDR1 and CDR2: SGDLS and YYNGEE. Here the CDR3 reads CASSGLNTEAFF. The CDR3 DNA follows: TGTGCCAGCAGCGGGCTGAACACTGAAGCTTTCTTT.